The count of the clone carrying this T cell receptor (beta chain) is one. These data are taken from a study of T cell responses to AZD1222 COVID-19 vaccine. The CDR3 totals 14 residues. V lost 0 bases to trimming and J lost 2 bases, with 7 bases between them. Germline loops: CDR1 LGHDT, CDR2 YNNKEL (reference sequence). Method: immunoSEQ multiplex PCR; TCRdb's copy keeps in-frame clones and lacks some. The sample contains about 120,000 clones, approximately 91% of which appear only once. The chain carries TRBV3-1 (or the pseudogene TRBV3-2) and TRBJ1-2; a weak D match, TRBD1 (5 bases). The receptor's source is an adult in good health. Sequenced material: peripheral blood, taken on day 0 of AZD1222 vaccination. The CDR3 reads CASSQDNRNYGYTF. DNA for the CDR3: TGTGCCAGCAGCCAAGACAACAGGAACTATGGCTACACCTTC.